This is a list of T cell receptor beta chains from one sample in a study of control samples from healthy donors and cancer patients. Method: immunoSEQ multiplex PCR; TCRdb's copy keeps in-frame clones and lacks some. Found here are 63,000 or so clones, over 85% of them singletons; the top ten hold 5% to 7%. The sample comprised PBMCs. Receptors were obtained from a man aged 60 to 69 with colorectal cancer. The CDR3 runs from the conserved cysteine through the conserved F or W. Each record gives: CDR3 length, J gene, D gene, clone size, V gene, CDR3 DNA, CDR3 protein. The D gene is left open where the match is weak. Rows may omit the clone size; those that give it use once, few, many or a size class.

CDR3 length: 15
J gene: TRBJ2-5
D gene: TRBD2
clone size: .
V gene: TRBV24-1
CDR3 DNA: TGTGCCACCAGTGCGGGGCGGGGGATTGGGGAGACCCAGTACTTC
CDR3 protein: CATSAGRGIGETQYF

CDR3 length: 12
J gene: TRBJ1-5
D gene: .
clone size: .
V gene: TRBV12-3/TRBV12-4
CDR3 DNA: TGTGCCAGCAGTTTTGGGGATCAGCCCCAGCATTTT
CDR3 protein: CASSFGDQPQHF

CDR3 length: 15
J gene: TRBJ2-2
D gene: .
clone size: .
V gene: TRBV7-9
CDR3 DNA: TGTGCCAGCAGCCGGACAGTCCTGAACACCGGGGAGCTGTTTTTT
CDR3 protein: CASSRTVLNTGELFF

CDR3 length: 12
J gene: TRBJ1-6
D gene: .
clone size: .
V gene: TRBV6-6
CDR3 DNA: TGTGCCAGCAGCGATGACCCTTCACCCCTCCACTTT
CDR3 protein: CASSDDPSPLHF

CDR3 length: 17
J gene: TRBJ2-3
D gene: TRBD2
clone size: .
V gene: TRBV4-3
CDR3 DNA: TGCGCCAGCAGCCAAGGGGACGGCGGGGGGGCCTGGGATACGCAGTATTTT
CDR3 protein: CASSQGDGGGAWDTQYF

CDR3 length: 14
J gene: TRBJ1-1
D gene: TRBD1
clone size: .
V gene: TRBV11-2
CDR3 DNA: TGTGCCAGCAGCACCAGACAGGGGAGAACTGAAGCTTTCTTT
CDR3 protein: CASSTRQGRTEAFF

CDR3 length: 14
J gene: TRBJ2-1
D gene: .
clone size: once
V gene: TRBV2
CDR3 DNA: TGTGCCAGCAGTGAAAGGGACTGGATCAATGAGCAGTTCTTC
CDR3 protein: CASSERDWINEQFF

CDR3 length: 14
J gene: TRBJ1-1
D gene: TRBD1
clone size: .
V gene: TRBV5-1
CDR3 DNA: TGCGCCAGCAGACCGGGACAGCGGGACACTGAAGCTTTCTTT
CDR3 protein: CASRPGQRDTEAFF

CDR3 length: 12
J gene: TRBJ2-1
D gene: TRBD1
clone size: once
V gene: TRBV30
CDR3 DNA: TGTGCCTCGAACAGGGGATTAGGTGAGCAGTTCTTC
CDR3 protein: CASNRGLGEQFF

CDR3 length: 14
J gene: TRBJ1-2
D gene: .
clone size: .
V gene: TRBV3-1/TRBV3-2
CDR3 DNA: TGTGCCAGCACCCAGGGCTTAGTTGGCTATGGCTACACCTTC
CDR3 protein: CASTQGLVGYGYTF

CDR3 length: 16
J gene: TRBJ1-5
D gene: .
clone size: .
V gene: TRBV4-1
CDR3 DNA: TGCGCCAGCAGCCAAACTATCCTAAGGGGAACTCAGCCCCAGCATTTT
CDR3 protein: CASSQTILRGTQPQHF

CDR3 length: 14
J gene: TRBJ2-1
D gene: .
clone size: .
V gene: TRBV7-7
CDR3 DNA: TGTGCCAGCAGCTTAAGATCGACGATCAATGAGCAGTTCTTC
CDR3 protein: CASSLRSTINEQFF

CDR3 length: 16
J gene: TRBJ2-2
D gene: .
clone size: .
V gene: TRBV11-2
CDR3 DNA: TGTGCCAGCAGCCCCGGGGGTGGGGTGTCCACCGGGGAGCTGTTTTTT
CDR3 protein: CASSPGGGVSTGELFF

CDR3 length: 13
J gene: TRBJ1-5
D gene: .
clone size: .
V gene: TRBV4-1
CDR3 DNA: TGCGCCAGCAGTACCCAGGAAGATCAGCCCCAGCATTTT
CDR3 protein: CASSTQEDQPQHF

CDR3 length: 17
J gene: TRBJ1-5
D gene: .
clone size: few
V gene: TRBV7-9
CDR3 DNA: TGTGCCAGCAGCTGGAAGGGCCGACAGGCTAGCAATCAGCCCCAGCATTTT
CDR3 protein: CASSWKGRQASNQPQHF

CDR3 length: 14
J gene: TRBJ2-1
D gene: .
clone size: .
V gene: TRBV7-9
CDR3 DNA: TGTGCCAGCAGCGCCGGGGGCGGGGAAGGTGAGCAGTTCTTC
CDR3 protein: CASSAGGGEGEQFF

CDR3 length: 15
J gene: TRBJ2-7
D gene: .
clone size: few
V gene: TRBV5-5
CDR3 DNA: TGTGCCAGCAGCTTGGAGGCAGGGCAATGGAACGAGCAGTACTTC
CDR3 protein: CASSLEAGQWNEQYF

CDR3 length: 16
J gene: TRBJ2-7
D gene: TRBD2
clone size: .
V gene: TRBV6-6
CDR3 DNA: TGTGCCAGCAGCCCCCTTCTAGCGGGGGTCTCCTACGAGCAGTACTTC
CDR3 protein: CASSPLLAGVSYEQYF

CDR3 length: 16
J gene: TRBJ1-6
D gene: .
clone size: .
V gene: TRBV7-3
CDR3 DNA: TGTGCCAGCAGCTTAAACCCGCCGACATACGATTCACCCCTCCACTTT
CDR3 protein: CASSLNPPTYDSPLHF

CDR3 length: 13
J gene: TRBJ2-7
D gene: .
clone size: .
V gene: TRBV12-3/TRBV12-4
CDR3 DNA: TGTGCCAGCAGTTCGGACAGAACCTACGAGCAGTACTTC
CDR3 protein: CASSSDRTYEQYF

CDR3 length: 14
J gene: TRBJ2-7
D gene: TRBD1
clone size: .
V gene: TRBV7-2
CDR3 DNA: TGTGCCAGCAGCTTCGGACAGGGGTCGGAAGAGCAGTACTTC
CDR3 protein: CASSFGQGSEEQYF

CDR3 length: 14
J gene: TRBJ2-2
D gene: TRBD2
clone size: .
V gene: TRBV3-1/TRBV3-2
CDR3 DNA: TGTGCCAGCAGCCAGGGGGGGTACACCGGGGAGCTGTTTTTT
CDR3 protein: CASSQGGYTGELFF

CDR3 length: 16
J gene: TRBJ2-7
D gene: TRBD1
clone size: .
V gene: TRBV5-1
CDR3 DNA: TGCGCCAGCAGCCCACCTCCCGGACAGGGACCCTACGAGCAGTACTTC
CDR3 protein: CASSPPPGQGPYEQYF

CDR3 length: 15
J gene: TRBJ2-5
D gene: .
clone size: .
V gene: TRBV6-7
CDR3 DNA: TGTGCCACAAATTCCGTACTGAGGGGTCAAGAGACCCAGTACTTC
CDR3 protein: CATNSVLRGQETQYF

CDR3 length: 16
J gene: TRBJ2-3
D gene: TRBD2
clone size: .
V gene: TRBV2
CDR3 DNA: TGTGCCAGCAGTGAATTGACTAGCGGGGGAGGAGATACGCAGTATTTT
CDR3 protein: CASSELTSGGGDTQYF